The clone carrying this T cell receptor (beta chain) was seen a handful of times. This record belongs to a study of identical twins. V lost 5 bases and J lost 3, with 7 bases in between. This CDR3 is 12 amino acids long. Germline loops: CDR1 DFQATT, CDR2 SNEGSKA (reference sequence). MiXCR was run by TCRdb on the 5' RACE reads, yielding one entry per CDR3 protein. The data hold about 200,000 distinct CDR3 sequences, with about 7.5% observed a single time. These data are also associated with another study on yellow fever vaccine responses in identical twins.

The genes are TRBV20-1 and TRBJ2-2, with D uncertain. This sequence originates from a young woman in good health. Sample: memory (CD45RO+) T cells sorted from blood. In DNA, the CDR3 is TGCAGTGCTCCGACTTACACCGGGGAGCTGTTTTTT. Amino acids: CSAPTYTGELFF.